This T cell receptor (beta chain) stems from a study of naive and memory T cell subsets. The study, taken as a whole, reports: Over 95% of naive TCR sequences appeared only once, unlike memory subsets. The power law exponent of TCR abundance differed between naive and memory cells.

Alpha and beta libraries were amplified separately from the second PCR onward. V shed 1 base and J shed 6 bases, with 6 bases lying between them. CDR1 is SGHVS and CDR2 is FQNEAQ in the germline V gene. This CDR3 region has 12 residues. The beta constant-region primer was an equimolar mix of two oligonucleotides covering TRBC1 and TRBC2. Ligation attached a single-stranded oligonucleotide with a 12-nucleotide UMI and the SP2 primer to the cDNA 3' end. TCRdb re-derived calls from the UMI-ligation and nested PCR reads in MiXCR, one entry per CDR3 protein. Here the sample spans about 85,000 distinct CDR3 sequences, less than 15% being singletons. The table lists this clonotype with a few counts. Its antigen is not identified.

Sample: central memory CD4+ T cells from blood. The clonotype comes from a human donor in good health. This sequence joins TRBV7-8 and TRBJ1-1, with no clear D. The CDR3 protein is CASSLEFAEAFF. The CDR3 nucleotides are TGTGCCAGCAGCTTAGAATTCGCTGAAGCTTTCTTT. The whole variable domain, filled in from reference TRBV7-8 and TRBJ1-1, reads GAGVSQSPRYKVAKRGQDVALRCDPISGHVSLFWYQQALGQGPEFLTYFQNEAQLDKSGLPSDRFFAERPEGSVSTLKIQRTQQEDSAVYLCASSLEFAEAFFGQGTRLTVV.